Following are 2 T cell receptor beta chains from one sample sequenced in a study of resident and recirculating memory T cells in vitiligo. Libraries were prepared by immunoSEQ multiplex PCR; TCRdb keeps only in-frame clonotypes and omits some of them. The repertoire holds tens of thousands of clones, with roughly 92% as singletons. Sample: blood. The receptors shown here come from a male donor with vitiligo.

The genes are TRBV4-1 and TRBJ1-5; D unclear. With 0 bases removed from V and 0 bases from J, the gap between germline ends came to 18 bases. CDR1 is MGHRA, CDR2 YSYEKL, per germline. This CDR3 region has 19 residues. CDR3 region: CASSQDYTTGAYSNQPQHF. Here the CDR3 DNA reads TGCGCCAGCAGCCAAGATTATACGACTGGAGCCTATAGCAATCAGCCCCAGCATTTT.

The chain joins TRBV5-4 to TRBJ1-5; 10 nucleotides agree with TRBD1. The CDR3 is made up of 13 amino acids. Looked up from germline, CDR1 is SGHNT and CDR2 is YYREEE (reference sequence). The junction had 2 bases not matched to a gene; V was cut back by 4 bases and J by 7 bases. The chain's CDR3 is CASSRDRGQPQHF. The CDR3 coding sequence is TGTGCCAGCAGCCGGGACAGGGGACAGCCCCAGCATTTT. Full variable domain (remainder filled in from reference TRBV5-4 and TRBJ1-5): ETGVTQSPTHLIKTRGQQVTLRCSSQSGHNTVSWYQQALGQGPQFIFQYYREEENGRGNFPPRFSGLQFPNYSSELNVNALELDDSALYLCASSRDRGQPQHFGDGTRLSIL.